The next 10 T cell receptor beta chains were all read from a single sample in a study of identical twins. One entry per CDR3 protein results from TCRdb running MiXCR on the 5' RACE reads. Of about 690,000 distinct CDR3 sequences listed, 5.5% to 6.5% were seen once; the top ten hold 1.5% to 2%. The sample consisted of naive T cells sorted from blood. The receptor source for this set is a man aged 18 to 29 in good health.

The chain recombines TRBV11-2 with TRBJ2-6; 12 bases are shared with TRBD2. Trimming removed 7 bases from V and 4 bases from J; junction bases left unmatched: 5. The CDR3 totals 16 residues. Germline V lookup: CDR1 SGHAT, CDR2 FQNNGV. In DNA, the CDR3 is TGTGCCAGCAACCCGCTAGCGGGAGGGGGGGCCAACGTCCTGACTTTC. Its translation is CASNPLAGGGANVLTF.

The V call is TRBV15, the J call TRBJ2-5; no definite D call. This CDR3 spans 13 amino acids. In germline, CDR1 is LNHNV, CDR2 YYDKDF (reference sequence). V shed 2 bases and J shed 1 base, with 5 bases lying between them. The CDR3 sequence is CATSRIPQETQYF. In DNA, the CDR3 is TGTGCCACCAGCAGAATTCCCCAAGAGACCCAGTACTTC.

The rearrangement links TRBV12-3 or TRBV12-4 to TRBJ2-4, with D maybe TRBD2 (6 bases). V dropped 5 bases and J dropped 3 bases, with 17 bases sitting between them. CDR3 length: 16 residues. The CDR3 DNA reads as TGTGCCAGCAGTCATTCGTGGGGGGATGGCAAAAACATTCAGTACTTC. As protein: CASSHSWGDGKNIQYF.

This clonotype was observed many times. The V gene is TRBV27, the J gene TRBJ1-1, with 8 bases matching TRBD1. V shed 6 bases, J shed 2 bases, and the junction held 11 bases outside the gene matches. CDR1 is MNHEY, CDR2 SMNVEV, per germline (reference sequence). The CDR3 covers 16 residues. CDR3 amino acids: CASSSRGLGHNTEAFF. CDR3 bases: TGTGCCAGCAGCTCCAGGGGGCTGGGGCATAACACTGAAGCTTTCTTT.

The sample holds many counts of this clonotype. This sequence joins TRBV29-1 and TRBJ1-2; TRBD1 aligns across 8 bases. Germline CDR1 SQVTM, CDR2 ANQGSEA. Trimming at V came to 6 bases and at J to 0 bases, leaving 6 bases not matched to a gene. This CDR3 has 14 amino acids. The CDR3 sequence: CSVADRGPNYGYTF. The CDR3 DNA reads TGCAGCGTCGCTGACAGGGGACCTAACTATGGCTACACCTTC.

This clonotype was counted many times. This chain uses TRBV7-9 with TRBJ2-1; no clear D gene. CDR1 SEHNR and CDR2 FQNEAQ come from the germline V gene (reference sequence). This CDR3 has 13 residues. V was pared by 1 base and J by 5 bases, with 6 bases between. The CDR3 nucleotides read TGTGCCAGCAGCTTAGTGGCGGACAATGAGCAGTTCTTC. Its protein product is CASSLVADNEQFF.

There are a few counts of this clonotype. This chain joins TRBV12-3 or TRBV12-4 and TRBJ2-5, with D possibly TRBD2 on 6 matching bases. Trimming pared 5 bases from V and 0 bases from J, leaving 13 bases between. CDR3 length: 15 amino acids. The CDR3 reads CASSPIADNQETQYF. The CDR3 DNA is TGTGCCAGCAGTCCTATAGCGGACAACCAAGAGACCCAGTACTTC.

CDR3 loop: CASRLIQQGAETQYF. CDR3 sequence (DNA): TGTGCCAGCAGACTAATCCAACAGGGGGCGGAGACCCAGTACTTC. This chain uses TRBV13 with TRBJ2-5, with 9 bases that match TRBD1. Germline loops: CDR1 PRHDT, CDR2 FYEKMQ (reference sequence). The CDR3 consists of 15 residues. J was trimmed by 5 bases and V by 6 bases; bases with no gene match: 10. The variable domain in full, completed from reference TRBV13 and TRBJ2-5, reads AAGVIQSPRHLIKEKRETATLKCYPIPRHDTVYWYQQGPGQDPQFLISFYEKMQSDKGSIPDRFSAQQFSDYHSELNMSSLELGDSALYFCASRLIQQGAETQYFGPGTRLLVL.

The J gene is TRBJ2-3, the V gene TRBV15, with 9 bases fitting TRBD1. The CDR3 loop spans 17 amino acids. Per germline, CDR1 LNHNV and CDR2 YYDKDF (reference sequence). V shed 2 bases, J shed 1 base, and the junction held 7 bases outside the gene matches. The CDR3 coding sequence is TGTGCCACCAGCAGAAGGGACAGGGAAAGGGGCACAGATACGCAGTATTTT. Protein: CATSRRDRERGTDTQYF.

The gene calls are TRBV12-3 or TRBV12-4 and TRBJ2-5, with D unclear. The CDR3 has 13 amino acids. Trimming shortened V by 1 base and J by 5 bases, and 8 bases separated the two germline ends. Here the CDR3 reads CASSLGDSETQYF. CDR3 sequence (DNA): TGTGCCAGCAGTTTAGGGGATTCGGAGACCCAGTACTTC.